These 8 T cell receptor beta chains came from one sample sequenced in a study of blood T cell repertoires in COVID-19. Some clones are missing from TCRdb's copy, which holds only in-frame ones; the method was immunoSEQ multiplex PCR. Counted here are some 330,000 clones, more than 85% occurring once; the ten biggest clones make up about 18%. The sample consisted of PBMCs or T cells enriched from blood (not recorded which). These receptors were taken from a woman aged 25 to 39 who had recovered from COVID-19.

This chain joins TRBV30 and TRBJ1-1; TRBD1 matches 7 bases. The CDR3 totals 13 residues. Germline V lookup: CDR1 GTSNPN, CDR2 SVGIG (reference sequence). V lost 1 base, J lost 10 bases, and 9 bases stayed unmatched. CDR3 sequence: CAWSATGPILAFF. In DNA form, the CDR3 reads TGTGCCTGGAGTGCGACAGGGCCTATTTTAGCTTTCTTT.

The chain has TRBV7-3 and TRBJ2-5; TRBD2 matches 9 bases. CDR3 length: 14 residues. From germline, CDR1 is SGHTA and CDR2 FQGTGA. Unmatched junction bases numbered 2, after V lost 0 bases and J lost 6 bases. CDR3 in DNA: TGTGCCAGCAGCTTAACTAGCGGGAGTAAGACCCAGTACTTC. This gives the protein CASSLTSGSKTQYF. Full variable domain (rest looked up from reference TRBV7-3 and TRBJ2-5): GAGVSQTPSNKVTEKGKYVELRCDPISGHTALYWYRQSLGQGPEFLIYFQGTGAADDSGLPNDRFFAVRPEGSVSTLKIQRTERGDSAVYLCASSLTSGSKTQYFGPGTRLLVL.

V is TRBV3-1 (or the pseudogene TRBV3-2) and J is TRBJ1-2; unclear D gene. The V gene's germline CDR1 is LGHDT and CDR2 YNNKEL (reference sequence). The V end was cut by 4 bases, the J end by 4 bases, with 10 bases between. The CDR3 is made up of 13 amino acids. The CDR3 sequence: CASSPTRGYGYTF. In nucleotides, the CDR3 is TGTGCCAGCAGCCCCACTCGGGGCTATGGCTACACCTTC.

The chain carries TRBV3-1 (or the pseudogene TRBV3-2) and TRBJ2-3, with TRBD2 as a possible D gene (5 bases). Germline CDR1 reads LGHDT; CDR2 reads YNNKEL (reference sequence). The CDR3 is made up of 15 amino acids. V lost 2 bases to trimming and J lost 2 bases, with 11 bases between them. The CDR3 is CASSQPSGNTDTQYF. The CDR3 DNA is TGTGCCAGCAGCCAACCCAGCGGAAACACAGATACGCAGTATTTT.

This chain's CDR3 is CASSSNFQLTEAFF. Here the CDR3 DNA reads TGTGCCAGCAGTTCCAACTTTCAATTGACTGAAGCTTTCTTT. The chain combines TRBV6-5 with TRBJ1-1; D unclear. The germline V gene encodes CDR1 MNHEY and CDR2 SVGAGI. Trimming took off 4 bases at V and 5 bases at J, with 14 bases between the two ends. CDR3 length equals 14 residues.

As DNA, the CDR3 is TGTGCCAGTAGTATTCCGACAAGAAACCTTAACTATGGCTACACCTTC. Translating it yields CASSIPTRNLNYGYTF. The chain combines TRBV19 with TRBJ1-2; D not resolved. CDR3 size: 16 residues. Trimming removed 3 bases at V and 1 base at J, with 15 bases between. Germline CDR1 and CDR2: LNHDA and SQIVND (reference sequence).

The chain links TRBV28 to TRBJ1-6; D is possibly TRBD1 (5 bases). The CDR3 is 14 residues long. Trimming took off 3 bases at V and 9 bases at J, with 12 bases between the two ends. Per the germline V gene, CDR1 is MDHEN and CDR2 is SYDVKM. The CDR3 sequence: CASSLGQARSPLHF. CDR3 DNA sequence: TGTGCCAGCAGTTTGGGGCAGGCCCGTTCACCCCTCCACTTT.

V usage is TRBV11-2 and J usage is TRBJ2-1; 7 bases are shared with TRBD1. The germline CDR1 and CDR2 sequences are SGHAT and FQNNGV. The CDR3 extends over 14 amino acids. Germline trimming cut 4 bases from V and 9 bases from J; bases unmatched to any gene: 9. CDR3 coding DNA: TGTGCCAGCAGCTCTCGGACAGGCAGGGGTGAGCAGTTCTTC. It is translated as CASSSRTGRGEQFF.